This T cell receptor beta chain was recorded in a study of T cell responses to AZD1222 COVID-19 vaccine. Assay used: immunoSEQ multiplex PCR; TCRdb lists only in-frame clones, some missing. The sample carries over 100,000 clones, approximately 84% recorded once. Findings of the study overall: Scientists sampled the repertoires only once the peak T cell response had passed. Baseline seropositivity characterized only a handful of AZD1222 recipients.

The CDR3 is made up of 14 amino acids. In germline, CDR1 is MNHNY, CDR2 SVGAGI (reference sequence). Trimming stripped 8 bases from V and 0 bases from J, with 11 bases between. Worth noting for this clone: Its antigen remains unidentified.

The origin of this receptor is an adult in good health. The source was peripheral blood, collected on day 0 of AZD1222 vaccination. This chain connects TRBV6-6 to TRBJ1-5; D gene ambiguous. As DNA, the CDR3 is TGTGCCAGCGTCCCACTTAATAGCAATCAGCCCCAGCATTTT. Protein: CASVPLNSNQPQHF.